Listed here is a single TCR beta chain. In germline, CDR1 is KGHSH, CDR2 LQKENI. The CDR3 is made up of 14 amino acids. Trimming cost V 3 bases and J 8 bases, with 16 bases left between them. This sample was included in a study of T cell changes during pregnancy in multiple sclerosis. Profiled with immunoSEQ multiplex PCR; TCRdb holds only in-frame clones, not every one. The sample records 45,000 to 75,000 clones, 90% to 95% being singletons. The source was peripheral blood, collected in the first trimester of pregnancy. This receptor was taken from a female donor with multiple sclerosis, enrolled in a pregnancy study. This chain joins TRBV18 and TRBJ1-2; D uncertain. CDR3 amino acids: CASSPATPAEGYTF. The CDR3 region has the DNA TGTGCCAGCTCACCGGCGACCCCGGCGGAAGGCTACACCTTC.